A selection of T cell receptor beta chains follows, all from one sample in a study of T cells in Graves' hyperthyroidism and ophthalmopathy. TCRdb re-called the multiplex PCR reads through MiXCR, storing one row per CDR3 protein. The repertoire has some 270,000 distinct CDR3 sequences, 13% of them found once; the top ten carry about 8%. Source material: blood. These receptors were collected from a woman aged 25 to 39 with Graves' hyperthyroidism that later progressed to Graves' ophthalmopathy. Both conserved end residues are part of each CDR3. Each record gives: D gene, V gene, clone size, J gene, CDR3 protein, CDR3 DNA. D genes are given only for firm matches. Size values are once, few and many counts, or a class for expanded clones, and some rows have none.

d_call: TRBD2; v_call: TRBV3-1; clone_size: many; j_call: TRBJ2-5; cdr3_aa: CASSHNPGLGKETQYF; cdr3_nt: TGTGCCAGCAGCCACAACCCGGGACTAGGGAAAGAGACCCAGTACTTC
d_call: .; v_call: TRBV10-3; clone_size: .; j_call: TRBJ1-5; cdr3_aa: CAISEEANQPQHF; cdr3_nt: TGTGCCATCAGTGAGGAGGCGAATCAGCCCCAGCATTTT
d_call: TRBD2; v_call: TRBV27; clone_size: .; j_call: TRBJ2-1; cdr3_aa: CASSPAPGLGSNEQFF; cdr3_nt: TGTGCCAGCAGTCCGGCTCCGGGACTAGGGAGCAATGAGCAGTTCTTC
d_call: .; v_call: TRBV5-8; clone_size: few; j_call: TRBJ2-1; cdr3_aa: CASSLALVEGEQFF; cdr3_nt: TGTGCCAGCAGCTTGGCCCTAGTCGAGGGTGAGCAGTTCTTC
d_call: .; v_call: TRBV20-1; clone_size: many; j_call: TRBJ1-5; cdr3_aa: CSARGHEIGGQPQHF; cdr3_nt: TGCAGTGCTAGGGGGCACGAGATCGGGGGGCAGCCCCAGCATTTT
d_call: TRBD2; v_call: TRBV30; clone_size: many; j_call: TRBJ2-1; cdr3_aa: CAWSVQSSGHGNEQFF; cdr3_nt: TGTGCCTGGAGTGTACAGTCTAGCGGGCACGGTAATGAGCAGTTCTTC
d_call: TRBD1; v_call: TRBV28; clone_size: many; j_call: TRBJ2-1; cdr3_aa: CASSTTQGAPAWNYNEQFF; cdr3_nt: TGTGCCAGCAGTACCACTCAGGGGGCTCCAGCTTGGAATTACAATGAGCAGTTCTTC
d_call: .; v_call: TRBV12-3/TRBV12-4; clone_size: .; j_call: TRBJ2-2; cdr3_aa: CASSLARGMDGELFF; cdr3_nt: TGTGCCAGCAGTTTAGCGAGGGGGATGGACGGGGAGCTGTTTTTT
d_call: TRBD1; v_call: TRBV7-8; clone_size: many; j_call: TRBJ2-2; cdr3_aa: CASSLRGQTGELFF; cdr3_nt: TGTGCCAGCAGCTTACGGGGACAGACCGGGGAGCTGTTTTTT
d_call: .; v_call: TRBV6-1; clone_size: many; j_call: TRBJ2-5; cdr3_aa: CAGARIQGWEAYRETQYF; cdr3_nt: TGTGCCGGAGCACGTATACAGGGGTGGGAGGCTTATCGGGAGACCCAGTACTTC
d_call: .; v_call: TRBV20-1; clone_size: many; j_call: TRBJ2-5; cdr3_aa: CSARGLANDLEAQYF; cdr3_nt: TGCAGTGCTAGAGGGTTGGCAAACGACCTGGAGGCCCAGTACTTC
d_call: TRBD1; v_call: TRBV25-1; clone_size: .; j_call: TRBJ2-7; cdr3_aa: CASSPWGDRVLDEQYF; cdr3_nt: TGTGCCAGCAGTCCGTGGGGGGACAGGGTTTTGGACGAGCAGTACTTC
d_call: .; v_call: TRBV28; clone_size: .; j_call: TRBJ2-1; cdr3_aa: CASSGHEGNPYNEQFF; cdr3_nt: TGTGCCAGCAGTGGCCACGAGGGGAACCCTTACAATGAGCAGTTCTTC
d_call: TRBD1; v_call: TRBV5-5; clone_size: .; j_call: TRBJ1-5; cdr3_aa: CASSLEGTGAQPQHF; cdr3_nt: TGTGCCAGCAGCTTGGAAGGGACAGGGGCTCAGCCCCAGCATTTT
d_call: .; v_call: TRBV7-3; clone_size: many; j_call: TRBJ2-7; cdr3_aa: CASRSKGQGYEQYF; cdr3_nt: TGTGCCAGCAGGTCGAAGGGGCAGGGATACGAGCAGTACTTC
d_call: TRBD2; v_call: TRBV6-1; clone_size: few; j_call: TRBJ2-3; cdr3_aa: CASSEGGFLGTDTQYF; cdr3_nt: TGTGCCAGCAGTGAGGGGGGGTTTTTAGGCACAGATACGCAGTATTTT
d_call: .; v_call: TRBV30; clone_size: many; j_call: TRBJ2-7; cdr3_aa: CAWREDLDHEQYF; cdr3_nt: TGTGCCTGGAGGGAGGACCTGGACCACGAGCAGTACTTC
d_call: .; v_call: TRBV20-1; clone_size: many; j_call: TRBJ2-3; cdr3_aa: CSADVGTDTQYF; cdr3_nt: TGCAGTGCTGACGTGGGGACAGATACGCAGTATTTT
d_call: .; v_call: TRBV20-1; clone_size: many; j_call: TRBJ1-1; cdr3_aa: CSARETNWAFF; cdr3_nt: TGCAGTGCTAGAGAGACTAATTGGGCTTTCTTT
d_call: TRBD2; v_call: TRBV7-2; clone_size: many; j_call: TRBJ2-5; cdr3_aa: CASSPRRGQETQYF; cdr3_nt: TGTGCCAGCAGCCCCCGGCGGGGGCAAGAGACCCAGTACTTC
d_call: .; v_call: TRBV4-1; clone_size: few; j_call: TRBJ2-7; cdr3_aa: CASSHFSDGPLDEQYF; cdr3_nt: TGCGCCAGCAGCCATTTTTCCGACGGGCCGCTGGACGAGCAGTACTTC
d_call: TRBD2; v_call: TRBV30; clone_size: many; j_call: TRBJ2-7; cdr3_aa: CAWRDTSGSSYEQYF; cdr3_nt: TGTGCCTGGAGAGACACGAGCGGGAGCTCCTACGAGCAGTACTTC
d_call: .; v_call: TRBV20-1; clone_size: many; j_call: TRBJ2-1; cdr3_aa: CSARQGTSYNEQFF; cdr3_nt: TGCAGTGCAAGGCAGGGGACCTCCTACAATGAGCAGTTCTTC
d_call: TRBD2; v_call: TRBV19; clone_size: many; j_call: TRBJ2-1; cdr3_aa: CASSPGGSSYNEQFF; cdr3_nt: TGTGCCAGTAGCCCCGGGGGGAGCTCCTACAATGAGCAGTTCTTC
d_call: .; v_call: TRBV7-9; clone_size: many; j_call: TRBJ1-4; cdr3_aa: CASSFWGRDEKLFF; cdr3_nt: TGTGCCAGCAGCTTCTGGGGGCGGGATGAAAAACTGTTTTTT
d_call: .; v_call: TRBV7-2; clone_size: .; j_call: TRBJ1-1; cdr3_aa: CASSLTTMNTEAFF; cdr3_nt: TGTGCCAGCAGCTTAACGACAATGAACACTGAAGCTTTCTTT
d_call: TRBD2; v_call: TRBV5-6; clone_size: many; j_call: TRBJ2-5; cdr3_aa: CASSLTSGPQETQYF; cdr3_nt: TGTGCCAGCAGCTTGACTAGCGGGCCCCAAGAGACCCAGTACTTC
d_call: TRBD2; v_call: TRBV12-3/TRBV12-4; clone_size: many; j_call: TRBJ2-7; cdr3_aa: CASSLAGPATEQYF; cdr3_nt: TGTGCCAGCAGCCTAGCGGGACCGGCTACCGAGCAGTACTTC
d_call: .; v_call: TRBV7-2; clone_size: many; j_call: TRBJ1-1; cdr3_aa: CASSLWGDGEAFF; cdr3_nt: TGTGCCAGCAGCTTATGGGGGGACGGGGAAGCTTTCTTT
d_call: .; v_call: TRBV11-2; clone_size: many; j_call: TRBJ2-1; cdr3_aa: CASSLDPLARKSDNEQFF; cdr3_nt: TGTGCCAGCAGCTTAGATCCCCTGGCGCGGAAATCCGACAATGAGCAGTTCTTC
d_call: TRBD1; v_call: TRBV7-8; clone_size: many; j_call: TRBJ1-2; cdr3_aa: CASSLGQGVDGYTF; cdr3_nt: TGTGCCAGCAGCTTAGGACAGGGGGTGGATGGCTACACCTTC
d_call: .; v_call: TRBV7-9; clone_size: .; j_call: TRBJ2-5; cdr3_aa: CTSSPRTGEAAGAGETQYF; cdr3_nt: TGTACCAGCAGTCCTAGGACAGGGGAAGCAGCGGGAGCTGGAGAGACCCAGTACTTC
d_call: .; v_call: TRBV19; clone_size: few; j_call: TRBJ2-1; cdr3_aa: CASSILGAYNEQFF; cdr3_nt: TGTGCCAGTAGTATTCTTGGGGCCTACAATGAGCAGTTCTTC
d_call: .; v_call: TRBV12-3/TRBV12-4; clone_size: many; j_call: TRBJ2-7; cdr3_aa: CASSQTGSAGEQYF; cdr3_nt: TGTGCCAGCAGCCAAACAGGGTCCGCGGGGGAGCAGTACTTC
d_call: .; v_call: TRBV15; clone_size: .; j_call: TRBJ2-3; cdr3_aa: CATSRSLDSTDTQYF; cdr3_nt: TGTGCCACCAGCAGAAGCCTCGACTCCACAGATACGCAGTATTTT
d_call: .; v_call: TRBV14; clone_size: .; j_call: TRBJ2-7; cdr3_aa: CASSLQGNEQYF; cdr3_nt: TGTGCCAGCAGCCTCCAGGGGAACGAGCAGTACTTC
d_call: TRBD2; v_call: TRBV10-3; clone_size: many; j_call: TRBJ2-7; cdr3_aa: CAISGAGLAYEQYF; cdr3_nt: TGTGCCATCAGTGGAGCGGGGTTAGCCTACGAGCAGTACTTC
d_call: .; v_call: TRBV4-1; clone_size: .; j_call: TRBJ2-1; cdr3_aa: CASSPDVGGPSYNEQSF; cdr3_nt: TGCGCCAGCAGCCCCGACGTAGGGGGACCCTCCTACAATGAGCAGTCCTTC
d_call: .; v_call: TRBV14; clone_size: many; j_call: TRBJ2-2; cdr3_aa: CASSQYGNTFAGELFF; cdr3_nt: TGTGCCAGCAGCCAATACGGCAACACGTTTGCCGGGGAGCTGTTTTTT
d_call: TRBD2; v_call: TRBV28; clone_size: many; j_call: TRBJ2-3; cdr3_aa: CASGLAGVGDTQYF; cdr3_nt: TGTGCCAGCGGGCTAGCGGGAGTTGGAGATACGCAGTATTTT
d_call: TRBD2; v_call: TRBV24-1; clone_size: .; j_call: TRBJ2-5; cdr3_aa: CATRGAGETQYF; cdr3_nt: TGTGCCACGCGGGGGGCCGGGGAGACCCAGTACTTC
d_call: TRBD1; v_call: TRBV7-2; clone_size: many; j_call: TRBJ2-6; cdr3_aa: CASSAGTGHSGANVLTF; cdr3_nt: TGTGCCAGCAGCGCCGGGACAGGCCACTCTGGGGCCAACGTCCTGACTTTC
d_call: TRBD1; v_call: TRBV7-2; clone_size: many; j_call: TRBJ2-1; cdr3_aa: CASSLGSSGQEYNEQFF; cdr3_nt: TGTGCCAGCAGCTTAGGTTCTTCGGGACAGGAGTACAATGAGCAGTTCTTC
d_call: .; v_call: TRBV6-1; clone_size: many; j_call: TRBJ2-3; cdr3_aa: CASSPYSVYNTDTQYF; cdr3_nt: TGTGCCAGCAGCCCCTACAGTGTTTACAACACAGATACGCAGTATTTT
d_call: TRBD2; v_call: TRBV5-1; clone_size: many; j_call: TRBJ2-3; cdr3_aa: CASRSGSSTDTQYF; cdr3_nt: TGCGCCAGCCGGAGCGGGAGTTCCACAGATACGCAGTATTTT
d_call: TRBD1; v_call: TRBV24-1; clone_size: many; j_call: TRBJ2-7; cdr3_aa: CATSVGQGTYEQYF; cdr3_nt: TGTGCCACCAGTGTTGGACAGGGGACCTACGAGCAGTACTTC
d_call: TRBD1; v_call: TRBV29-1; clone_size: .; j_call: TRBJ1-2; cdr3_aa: CSVEEGAGMRYTF; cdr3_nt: TGCAGCGTTGAGGAGGGGGCGGGTATGCGGTACACCTTC
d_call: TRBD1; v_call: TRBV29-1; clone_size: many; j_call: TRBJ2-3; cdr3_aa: CSAGTGLIDTQYF; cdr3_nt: TGCAGCGCCGGGACAGGGCTAATAGATACGCAGTATTTT
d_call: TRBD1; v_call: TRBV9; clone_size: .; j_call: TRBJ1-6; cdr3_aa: CASSGGTEYNSPLHF; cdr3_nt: TGTGCCAGCAGCGGGGGGACAGAGTATAATTCACCCCTCCACTTT
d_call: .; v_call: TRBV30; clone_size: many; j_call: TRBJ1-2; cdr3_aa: CAWTFDGDGYTF; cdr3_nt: TGTGCCTGGACATTCGACGGGGATGGCTACACCTTC
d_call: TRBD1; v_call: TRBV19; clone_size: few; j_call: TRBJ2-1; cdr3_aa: CASRRDSRPAPNEQFF; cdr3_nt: TGTGCCAGTAGACGGGACAGCCGACCAGCTCCTAATGAGCAGTTCTTC
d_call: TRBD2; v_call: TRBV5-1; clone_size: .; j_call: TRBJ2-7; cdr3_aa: CASSPGLANEQYF; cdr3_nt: TGCGCCAGCAGCCCGGGACTAGCGAACGAGCAGTACTTC
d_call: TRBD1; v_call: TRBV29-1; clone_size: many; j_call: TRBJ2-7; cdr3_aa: CSVEQGAYEQYF; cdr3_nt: TGCAGCGTTGAGCAGGGGGCCTACGAGCAGTACTTC
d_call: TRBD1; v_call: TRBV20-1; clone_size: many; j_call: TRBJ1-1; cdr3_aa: CSAIRGLRTEAFF; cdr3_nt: TGCAGTGCCATCAGGGGGCTTCGCACTGAAGCTTTCTTT
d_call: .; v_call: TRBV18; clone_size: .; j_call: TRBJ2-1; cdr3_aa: CASSPLADNEQFF; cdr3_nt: TGTGCCAGCTCACCACTGGCGGACAATGAGCAGTTCTTC
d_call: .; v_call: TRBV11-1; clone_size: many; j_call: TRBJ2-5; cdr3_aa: CASRGYTGHQETQYF; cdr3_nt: TGTGCCAGCAGGGGATATACGGGCCATCAAGAGACCCAGTACTTC
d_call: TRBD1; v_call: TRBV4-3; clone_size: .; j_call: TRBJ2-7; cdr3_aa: CASSQDFGTGMSEQYF; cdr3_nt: TGCGCCAGCAGCCAAGATTTCGGGACAGGGATGTCCGAGCAGTACTTC
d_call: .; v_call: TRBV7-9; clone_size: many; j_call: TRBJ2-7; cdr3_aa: CASSYDSNSGYYEQYF; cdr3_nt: TGTGCCAGCAGTTACGATTCGAATAGCGGATACTACGAGCAGTACTTC
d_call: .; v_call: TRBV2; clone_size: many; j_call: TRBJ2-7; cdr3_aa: CASSVEESYEQYF; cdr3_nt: TGTGCCAGCAGTGTTGAAGAATCCTACGAGCAGTACTTC